Below are 8 T cell receptor beta chains sequenced from a single sample in a study of T cells after yellow fever vaccination. TCRdb independently ran MiXCR on the 5' RACE reads; one entry per CDR3 protein. The sample contains about 340,000 distinct CDR3 sequences, 8.7% of which appear only once. The sequencing used PBMCs, collected on the day of the first yellow fever vaccination. Receptors originate from a man between 18 and 29 years old who received the YFV17D yellow fever vaccine.

This clonotype occurred many times. CDR3 region: CASSRTTGANQPQHF. DNA of the CDR3: TGTGCCAGCAGCCGAACGACAGGGGCGAATCAGCCCCAGCATTTT. The chain combines TRBV7-9 with TRBJ1-5; 8 positions agree with TRBD1. CDR1 is SEHNR and CDR2 is FQNEAQ in the germline V gene (reference sequence). J was trimmed by 4 bases and V by 5 bases; bases with no gene match: 7. This CDR3 contains 15 residues.

V and J are TRBV7-6 and TRBJ2-6; 10 nucleotides agree with TRBD2. V lost 5 bases, J lost 1 base, and 5 bases stayed unmatched. The V gene's germline CDR1 is SGHVS and CDR2 FNYEAQ. CDR3 length: 17 residues. CDR3: CASSVSGGTSGANVLTF. Written as DNA, the CDR3 is TGTGCCAGCAGCGTTAGCGGGGGGACATCTGGGGCCAACGTCCTGACTTTC.

In this sample, this clonotype turned up many times. The CDR3 DNA reads as TGTGCCAGCAGCGACAGGACTTTCTATGGCTACACCTTC. It specifies CASSDRTFYGYTF. The chain recombines TRBV6-6 with TRBJ1-2; perhaps TRBD1 as D (6 bases). CDR1 MNHNY and CDR2 SVGAGI come from the germline V gene (reference sequence). CDR3 length equals 13 residues. Trimming took 6 bases from V and 4 from J, leaving 12 bases between them.

This clonotype occurred many times. The gene calls are TRBV5-5 and TRBJ1-4, with unresolved D. Germline CDR1 is SGHKS and CDR2 is YYEKEE (reference sequence). The ends were cut back, 0 bases at V and 5 bases at J, with 17 bases in the middle. The CDR3 covers 17 residues. The CDR3 bases are TGTGCCAGCAGCTTGGCTTTGGACCGCTCCGGGAATGAAAAACTGTTTTTT. Amino acids: CASSLALDRSGNEKLFF.

The rearrangement uses TRBV7-9 and TRBJ2-5; 7 bases are a match to TRBD2. The CDR3 extends over 13 amino acids. V shed 11 bases and J 3 bases; nucleotides not matched to a gene: 9. Germline V gene sequence: CDR1 SEHNR, CDR2 FQNEAQ (reference sequence). In DNA form, the CDR3 reads TGTGCCGCGGGGGAGGGCAGCGAAGAGACCCAGTACTTC. Residues: CAAGEGSEETQYF. The whole variable domain, filled in from reference TRBV7-9 and TRBJ2-5, reads DTGVSQNPRHKITKRGQNVTFRCDPISEHNRLYWYRQTLGQGPEFLTYFQNEAQLEKSRLLSDRFSAERPKGSFSTLEIQRTEQGDSAMYLCAAGEGSEETQYFGPGTRLLVL.

The chain recombines TRBV29-1 with TRBJ2-4; 11 nucleotides align to TRBD1. Germline CDR1 is SQVTM and CDR2 is ANQGSEA. The CDR3 sequence is 14 residues long. V lost 6 bases, J lost 8 bases, and 9 bases stayed unmatched. CDR3 amino acids: CSVGTGGPEDIQYF. As DNA, the CDR3 is TGCAGCGTCGGGACAGGGGGTCCGGAGGACATTCAGTACTTC.

This clonotype has only a few counts. The J gene is TRBJ1-2, the V gene TRBV7-2, with D hard to call. Germline V lookup: CDR1 SGHTA, CDR2 FQGNSA. The V end was cut by 0 bases, the J end by 4 bases, with 12 bases between. The CDR3 extends over 15 amino acids. The CDR3 sequence: CASSLAESGSYGYTF. The CDR3 coding sequence is TGTGCCAGCAGCTTAGCGGAATCCGGGAGCTATGGCTACACCTTC.

This clonotype was picked up many times. The chain joins TRBV20-1 to TRBJ2-3; 9 bases are shared with TRBD1. Germline loops: CDR1 DFQATT, CDR2 SNEGSKA (reference sequence). The J segment lost 4 bases and the V segment lost 5 bases, leaving 7 bases of the junction unmatched. CDR3 length equals 14 residues. The CDR3 nucleotides read TGCAGTGCTGGGACAGGGCTGGGGGCAGATACGCAGTATTTT. It is translated as CSAGTGLGADTQYF.